This section outlines one TCR beta chain sequence together with its context. The sample belongs to a study of blood T cell repertoires in COVID-19. Study summary: Donors in the United States, Italy and Spain gave samples during acute or convalescent COVID-19.

The repertoire was sequenced with immunoSEQ multiplex PCR; TCRdb's copy has only in-frame clones and lacks some. The table has 300,000 to 400,000 clones, approximately 90% seen once. Trimming left V 4 bases short and J 5 bases short, with 14 bases between. The CDR3 is 13 residues long. Germline CDR1 and CDR2: SQVTM and ANQGSEA. Sequenced material: PBMCs or T cells enriched from blood (not recorded which). This chain uses TRBV29-1 with TRBJ1-1; D not resolved. This clonotype was sampled from a young woman who had recovered from COVID-19. CDR3 amino acids: CSVVVAEGTEAFF. Written as DNA, the CDR3 is TGCAGCGTTGTGGTTGCAGAGGGAACTGAAGCTTTCTTT.